These 11 T cell receptor beta chains were all obtained from the same sample, sequenced in a study of beta chain features in type 1 diabetes. Sequencing targeted expressed TCRB transcripts, as all isolated RNA had been reverse transcribed. Profiled with immunoSEQ multiplex PCR; TCRdb holds only in-frame clones, not every one. The repertoire holds about half a million clones, with approximately 30% as singletons. The sequenced sample was naive CD4+ T cells from blood. Receptors were obtained from a man between 18 and 29 years old in good health.

This clone has more than one count but fewer than ten. Written as DNA, the CDR3 is TGCAGCGTTGTCCCGGAGGGCAGGATCTCAATGTGGGAGCAGTTCTTC. Translated, it gives CSVVPEGRISMWEQFF. This rearrangement joins TRBV29-1 to TRBJ2-1, with D maybe TRBD2 (6 bases). This CDR3 contains 16 residues. V was shortened by 4 bases and J by 10 bases, with 26 bases between the two germline ends. From germline, CDR1 is SQVTM and CDR2 ANQGSEA.

The gene calls are TRBV21-1 and TRBJ2-7; the D call of TRBD2 is as the table states it, not checked on the DNA. TRBV21-1 is designated a pseudogene. The length of the CDR3 is 17 residues. The CDR3 sequence: CATPARIREGRGEEQYF. Here the CDR3 DNA reads TGTGCCACCCCAGCCCGAATCCGGGAGGGCCGAGGGGAAGAGCAGTACTTC.

This clone has a handful of counts. This chain connects TRBV29-1 to TRBJ2-5; no clear D. The CDR3 loop spans 12 amino acids. V was trimmed by 3 bases and J by 4 bases, leaving 9 bases between them. CDR1 and CDR2 (germline): SQVTM, ANQGSEA. In DNA form, the CDR3 reads TGCAGCGTTGATCTCCGGCGAGAGACCCAGTACTTC. Translation gives CSVDLRRETQYF.

This clone showed up just a few times. The genes are TRBV30 and TRBJ1-1, with D tentatively TRBD1 (6 bases). The CDR3 totals 15 residues. Germline CDR1 reads GTSNPN; CDR2 reads SVGIG (reference sequence). Between the trimmed V and J ends, which lost 4 bases and 0 bases, there was a span of 15 bases. Here the CDR3 reads CAWTPGAKVNTEAFF. The CDR3 bases are TGTGCCTGGACTCCAGGGGCGAAGGTGAACACTGAAGCTTTCTTT.

This clone has more than one count but fewer than ten. The chain is built from TRBV4-2 and TRBJ2-7; 9 nucleotides match TRBD2. CDR3 length: 16 residues. Trimming removed 1 base from V and 2 bases from J; junction bases left unmatched: 6. Germline V gives CDR1 LGHNA, CDR2 YNFKEQ. CDR3 coding DNA: TGTGCCAGCAGCCAAGTCGGGGCTAGCGGGACCTACGAGCAGTACTTC. Residues: CASSQVGASGTYEQYF.

This rearrangement joins TRBV5-1 to TRBJ1-2; no reliable D call. V was shortened by 7 bases and J by 1 base, with 8 bases between the two germline ends. Germline lookup yields CDR1 SGHRS and CDR2 YFSETQ. This CDR3 has 12 residues. The CDR3 loop is CASSGLNYGYTF. The CDR3 nucleotides read TGCGCCAGCTCGGGCCTTAACTATGGCTACACCTTC.

This clone was counted once. V usage is TRBV30 and J usage is TRBJ2-5; D possibly corresponds to TRBD1 (5 bases). Trimming removed 2 bases at V and 0 bases at J, with 13 bases between. This CDR3 has 15 residues. Germline values: CDR1 GTSNPN, CDR2 SVGIG (reference sequence). In DNA form, the CDR3 reads TGTGCCTGGAGTCCCGACAGAACCTACCAAGAGACCCAGTACTTC. The encoded protein is CAWSPDRTYQETQYF.

Only a few counts were recorded for this clone. This rearrangement joins TRBV25-1 to TRBJ2-1, with D possibly TRBD1 on 5 matching bases. Germline CDR1 MGHDK, CDR2 SYGVNS. The CDR3 loop spans 14 amino acids. Between the trimmed V and J ends, which lost 3 bases and 1 base, there was a span of 7 bases. CDR3 in amino acids: CASSEGRSYNEQFF. CDR3 bases: TGTGCCAGCAGTGAGGGGCGTTCCTACAATGAGCAGTTCTTC.

The chain has TRBV7-6 and TRBJ1-3, with D tentatively TRBD1 (5 bases). CDR3 length: 15 residues. Germline CDR1 is SGHVS and CDR2 is FNYEAQ. The V end was cut by 0 bases, the J end by 2 bases, with 8 bases between. The CDR3 here is CASSLAAGTGNTIYF. Here the CDR3 DNA reads TGTGCCAGCAGCTTAGCAGCAGGGACTGGAAACACCATATATTTT.

This chain links TRBV2 with TRBJ2-5; D is perhaps TRBD1 or TRBD2 (5 bases each). Trimming removed 6 bases at V and 5 bases at J, with 16 bases between. Germline V gene sequence: CDR1 SNHLY, CDR2 FYNNEI. The length of the CDR3 is 14 residues. CDR3 sequence reads: CASRESWGLETQYF. The CDR3 region has the DNA TGTGCCAGCAGAGAGTCGTGGGGGTTGGAGACCCAGTACTTC.

This clone was seen only once. The rearrangement links TRBV30 to TRBJ1-1, with 8 bases fitting TRBD1. This CDR3 region has 13 residues. Germline CDR1 is GTSNPN and CDR2 is SVGIG (reference sequence). Trimming at V came to 4 bases and at J to 3 bases, leaving 4 bases not matched to a gene. This chain's CDR3 is CAWNRGWYTEAFF. The CDR3 DNA sequence: TGTGCCTGGAACAGGGGGTGGTACACTGAAGCTTTCTTT.